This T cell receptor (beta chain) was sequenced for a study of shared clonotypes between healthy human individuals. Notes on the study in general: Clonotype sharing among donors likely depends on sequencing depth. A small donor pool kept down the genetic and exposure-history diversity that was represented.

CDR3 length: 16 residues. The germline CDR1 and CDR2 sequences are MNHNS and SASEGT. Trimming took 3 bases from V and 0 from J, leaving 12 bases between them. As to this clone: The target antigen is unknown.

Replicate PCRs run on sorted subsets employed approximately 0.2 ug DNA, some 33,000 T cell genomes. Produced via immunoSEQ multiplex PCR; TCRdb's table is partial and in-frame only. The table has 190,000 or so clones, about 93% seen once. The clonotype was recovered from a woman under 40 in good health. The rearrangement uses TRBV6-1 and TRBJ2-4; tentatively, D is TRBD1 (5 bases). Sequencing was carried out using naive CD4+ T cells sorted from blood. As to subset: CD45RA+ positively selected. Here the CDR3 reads CASSDRQTLAKNIQYF. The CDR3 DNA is TGTGCCAGCAGTGATCGACAGACTCTAGCCAAAAACATTCAGTACTTC.